This T cell receptor beta chain emerged from a study of T cells in Graves' hyperthyroidism and ophthalmopathy. V shed 4 bases, J shed 3 bases, and the junction held 7 bases outside the gene matches. This CDR3 region has 15 residues. CDR1 is DFQATT, CDR2 SNEGSKA, per germline (reference sequence). It was RNA transcripts that yielded the amplified TCR beta CDR3 regions. HTBI primers were the set used in a first-round RT-PCR of the TCR CDR3. A single record per CDR3 protein comes from TCRdb applying MiXCR to the multiplex PCR reads. In the table there are about 740,000 distinct CDR3 sequences, around 15% of which are singletons.

The sequencing sample was made of blood. The TCR comes from a woman between 18 and 29 years old with Graves' hyperthyroidism. The gene calls are TRBV20-1 and TRBJ2-7; 12 nucleotides align to TRBD2. CDR3 nucleotides: TGCAGTGCTAAAGTTTGGACTAGCGGGAACTACGAGCAGTACTTC. As protein: CSAKVWTSGNYEQYF.